This T cell receptor beta chain appears in the sequencing data of a study of T cell responses to AZD1222 COVID-19 vaccine. TCRdb's table, derived via immunoSEQ multiplex PCR, lists solely in-frame clones and lacks some. The sample lists about 160,000 clones; 92% were seen once. The receptor was derived from an adult in good health. The source was peripheral blood, collected on day 0 of MenACWY control vaccination.

The CDR3 DNA reads as TGTGCCAGCAGCCAAGAGCGGAACTCTGGAAACACCATATATTTT. Protein product: CASSQERNSGNTIYF. The rearrangement links TRBV4-2 to TRBJ1-3; no clear D. Trimming cost V 0 bases and J 0 bases, with 6 bases left between them. The CDR3 contains 15 residues. The germline V gene has CDR1 LGHNA and CDR2 YNFKEQ.